Listed below are T cell receptor beta chains from one sample, sequenced in a study of CD8 T cells in Susac syndrome. TCRdb analysed the immunoSEQ multiplex PCR reads with MiXCR anew, one entry per CDR3 protein. The data contain roughly 150,000 distinct CDR3 sequences, approximately 94% of them singletons. What was sequenced was CD8+ T cells from PBMCs. The receptor set was obtained from a human donor with multiple sclerosis. Each CDR3 is given with its conserved first and last residue. The order of the fields is J gene, D gene, clone size, V gene, CDR3 DNA, CDR3 protein. The D gene is left open where the match is weak. The listing skips clone size in some rows; elsewhere it reads once, few, many or a size class.

j_call: TRBJ2-3
d_call: NA
clone_size: NA
v_call: TRBV20-1
cdr3_nt: TGCAGTGCTAGAGAGCCCCCGTCGGAAAGCACAGATACGCAGTATTTT
cdr3_aa: CSAREPPSESTDTQYF

j_call: TRBJ2-3
d_call: NA
clone_size: NA
v_call: TRBV5-1
cdr3_nt: TGCGCCAGCAGTCAGAGGGGTGGAGATACGCAGTATTTT
cdr3_aa: CASSQRGGDTQYF

j_call: TRBJ1-1
d_call: NA
clone_size: NA
v_call: TRBV14
cdr3_nt: TGTGCCAGCAGCCAGCTTGGGGGGACCACTGAAGCTTTCTTT
cdr3_aa: CASSQLGGTTEAFF

j_call: TRBJ1-5
d_call: NA
clone_size: NA
v_call: TRBV7-8
cdr3_nt: TGTGCCAGCAGCACTCACCGGGACGATGGTTTGAGCAATCAGCCCCAGCATTTT
cdr3_aa: CASSTHRDDGLSNQPQHF

j_call: TRBJ1-1
d_call: NA
clone_size: NA
v_call: TRBV20-1
cdr3_nt: TGCAGTGCTCATACATACACTGAAGCTTTCTTT
cdr3_aa: CSAHTYTEAFF

j_call: TRBJ1-2
d_call: TRBD1
clone_size: NA
v_call: TRBV29-1
cdr3_nt: TGCAGCGTTGGGGGACAGGGCGGTTGGGGCTACACCTTC
cdr3_aa: CSVGGQGGWGYTF

j_call: TRBJ1-5
d_call: NA
clone_size: NA
v_call: TRBV7-9
cdr3_nt: TGTGCCAGCAGCTTAGAAGCACAGCCCCAGCATTTT
cdr3_aa: CASSLEAQPQHF

j_call: TRBJ2-1
d_call: NA
clone_size: NA
v_call: TRBV7-9
cdr3_nt: TGTGCCAGCAGCCCGCAGACCTCGGGGAATGAGCAGTTCTTC
cdr3_aa: CASSPQTSGNEQFF

j_call: TRBJ2-2
d_call: NA
clone_size: NA
v_call: TRBV27
cdr3_nt: TGTGCCAGCAGTCTGCCAAGCGTAACCGGGGAGCTGTTTTTT
cdr3_aa: CASSLPSVTGELFF

j_call: TRBJ1-5
d_call: NA
clone_size: NA
v_call: TRBV5-5
cdr3_nt: TGTGCCAGCAGCTTGGAGGGGGGTTTGGACAATCAGCCCCAGCATTTT
cdr3_aa: CASSLEGGLDNQPQHF

j_call: TRBJ2-5
d_call: NA
clone_size: NA
v_call: TRBV7-8
cdr3_nt: TGTGCCAGCAGCTTTCCCTTGTTCAGGGTAGGGACCCAGTACTTC
cdr3_aa: CASSFPLFRVGTQYF

j_call: TRBJ1-1
d_call: NA
clone_size: NA
v_call: TRBV3-1
cdr3_nt: TGTGCCAGCAGCCATTCCAAGGCACAGGGAGGAGCTTTCTTT
cdr3_aa: CASSHSKAQGGAFF

j_call: TRBJ2-3
d_call: NA
clone_size: NA
v_call: TRBV20-1
cdr3_nt: TGCATCCCGAAAGGGGGGAATACAGATACGCAGTATTTT
cdr3_aa: CIPKGGNTDTQYF

j_call: TRBJ2-5
d_call: NA
clone_size: NA
v_call: TRBV7-9
cdr3_nt: TGTGCCAGCAGCCCATCGGTAGCGAGCTTACAAGAGACCCAGTACTTC
cdr3_aa: CASSPSVASLQETQYF

j_call: TRBJ1-2
d_call: TRBD1
clone_size: NA
v_call: TRBV7-2
cdr3_nt: TGTGCCAGCAGCTTAGCCTTACAGGGGCCGGGCTATGGCTACACCTTC
cdr3_aa: CASSLALQGPGYGYTF

j_call: TRBJ2-7
d_call: NA
clone_size: once
v_call: TRBV20-1
cdr3_nt: TGCAGCGGATCGAGCCGGGACTTGTCCTACGAGCAGTACTTC
cdr3_aa: CSGSSRDLSYEQYF

j_call: TRBJ1-2
d_call: NA
clone_size: once
v_call: TRBV2
cdr3_nt: TGTGCCAGCCAAGGGAGAGCTAACTATGGCTACACCTTC
cdr3_aa: CASQGRANYGYTF

j_call: TRBJ1-4
d_call: NA
clone_size: NA
v_call: TRBV30
cdr3_nt: TGTGCCTGGAGTGTCGGAGGCAATGAAAAACTGTTTTTT
cdr3_aa: CAWSVGGNEKLFF

j_call: TRBJ2-7
d_call: NA
clone_size: NA
v_call: TRBV9
cdr3_nt: TGTGCCAGCAGCGTAGGCGCGAAGGGGTACGAGCAGTACTTC
cdr3_aa: CASSVGAKGYEQYF

j_call: TRBJ1-1
d_call: NA
clone_size: NA
v_call: TRBV20-1
cdr3_nt: TGCAGTGCTAGCCAGTTGAACACTGAAGCTTTCTTT
cdr3_aa: CSASQLNTEAFF

j_call: TRBJ2-7
d_call: NA
clone_size: NA
v_call: TRBV2
cdr3_nt: TGTGCCAGCAGTCGAGTCGAGCAGTACTTC
cdr3_aa: CASSRVEQYF

j_call: TRBJ2-3
d_call: NA
clone_size: NA
v_call: TRBV7-9
cdr3_nt: TGTGCCAGCAGCTTAGGTGGTTCGGCTCCGAGTGCAGATACGCAGTATTTT
cdr3_aa: CASSLGGSAPSADTQYF

j_call: TRBJ2-4
d_call: NA
clone_size: NA
v_call: TRBV11-2
cdr3_nt: TGTGCCAGCAGCACCCCTAGGGAGGGGGGATCCCCCGACTTAGCCAAAAACATTCAGTACTTC
cdr3_aa: CASSTPREGGSPDLAKNIQYF

j_call: TRBJ1-1
d_call: NA
clone_size: NA
v_call: TRBV27
cdr3_nt: TGTGCCAGCACCCTCGGCAATGAAGCTTTCTTT
cdr3_aa: CASTLGNEAFF

j_call: TRBJ1-1
d_call: NA
clone_size: NA
v_call: TRBV6-6
cdr3_nt: TGTGCCAGCAGAGACCCAGGGTGGAACACTGAAGCTTTCTTT
cdr3_aa: CASRDPGWNTEAFF

j_call: TRBJ1-1
d_call: NA
clone_size: NA
v_call: TRBV13
cdr3_nt: TGTGCCAGCAGCTTTAGTCGGGGCGGAGCTTTCTTT
cdr3_aa: CASSFSRGGAFF

j_call: TRBJ2-7
d_call: TRBD2
clone_size: NA
v_call: TRBV20-1
cdr3_nt: TGCAGTGCTGGTAGCGGGGCGACCTACGAGCAGTACTTC
cdr3_aa: CSAGSGATYEQYF

j_call: TRBJ1-2
d_call: TRBD1
clone_size: NA
v_call: TRBV16
cdr3_nt: TGTGCCAGCAGCCTGACGACAGGGGCTAGCGGCTACACCTTC
cdr3_aa: CASSLTTGASGYTF

j_call: TRBJ2-4
d_call: NA
clone_size: NA
v_call: TRBV11-2
cdr3_nt: TGTGCCAGCAGCTTTGAAGAAAACATTCAGTACTTC
cdr3_aa: CASSFEENIQYF

j_call: TRBJ1-4
d_call: TRBD1
clone_size: once
v_call: TRBV13
cdr3_nt: TGTGCCAGCAGCTCCGACAGGGAGTATAATGAAAAACTGTTTTTT
cdr3_aa: CASSSDREYNEKLFF

j_call: TRBJ1-2
d_call: NA
clone_size: NA
v_call: TRBV29-1
cdr3_nt: TGCAGCGTTGATCGTAACGGGGGCGCCGGCTATGGCTACACCTTC
cdr3_aa: CSVDRNGGAGYGYTF

j_call: TRBJ1-5
d_call: NA
clone_size: NA
v_call: TRBV21-1
cdr3_nt: TGTGCCAGCAGCGTAGGGGGCGCGGAACAGCCCCAGCATTTT
cdr3_aa: CASSVGGAEQPQHF

j_call: TRBJ1-5
d_call: NA
clone_size: NA
v_call: TRBV30
cdr3_nt: TGTGCCTGGAGTGATAGAGGGGGCAATCAGCCCCAGCATTTT
cdr3_aa: CAWSDRGGNQPQHF

j_call: TRBJ1-1
d_call: NA
clone_size: NA
v_call: TRBV20-1
cdr3_nt: TGCAGTGCTAGAGATCTCGGGGCGGGGGACACTGAAGCTTTCTTT
cdr3_aa: CSARDLGAGDTEAFF

j_call: TRBJ2-6
d_call: TRBD1
clone_size: once
v_call: TRBV9
cdr3_nt: TGTGCCAGCAGCGTCGCACAGGGGGACTCTGGGGCCAACGTCCTGACTTTC
cdr3_aa: CASSVAQGDSGANVLTF

j_call: TRBJ2-5
d_call: NA
clone_size: NA
v_call: TRBV18
cdr3_nt: TGTGCCAGCTCACCACTGGCTGGACAGAGCCAAGAGACCCAGTACTTC
cdr3_aa: CASSPLAGQSQETQYF

j_call: TRBJ2-3
d_call: TRBD2
clone_size: NA
v_call: TRBV12-3/TRBV12-4
cdr3_nt: TGTGCCAGTAGCGGGGGGGCCGGTTCCCACCTCACAGATACGCAGTATTTT
cdr3_aa: CASSGGAGSHLTDTQYF

j_call: TRBJ1-6
d_call: NA
clone_size: NA
v_call: TRBV7-6
cdr3_nt: TGTGCCAGCAGCTTATTTAGTCAGGGAGGTTCACCCCTCCACTTT
cdr3_aa: CASSLFSQGGSPLHF

j_call: TRBJ2-3
d_call: TRBD2
clone_size: once
v_call: TRBV7-8
cdr3_nt: TGTGCCAGCAGCTCCCGGCGCCCCGCGCCGGGGAGGGCAGATACGCAGTATTTT
cdr3_aa: CASSSRRPAPGRADTQYF

j_call: TRBJ2-6
d_call: NA
clone_size: once
v_call: TRBV2
cdr3_nt: TGTGCCAGCACCGGACAGTCGATCTCTGGGGCCAACGTCCTGACTTTC
cdr3_aa: CASTGQSISGANVLTF